This passage covers 2 T cell receptor beta chains from one sample sequenced in a study of CD8 T cells in Susac syndrome. An input of about 0.45 to 1 ug of RNA was subjected to reverse transcription using random hexamers. MiXCR, applied by TCRdb to the immunoSEQ multiplex PCR reads, yields one record per CDR3 protein. The repertoire holds more than 55,000 distinct CDR3 sequences, 85% to 95% seen once, with around 0.25% in the top ten. Sequenced: CD8+ T cells from PBMCs. The source is a human donor in good health.

The chain carries TRBV11-2 and TRBJ2-7, with D tentatively TRBD1 (5 bases). Between the trimmed V and J ends, which lost 5 bases and 4 bases, there was a span of 15 bases. The CDR3 totals 14 residues. CDR1 and CDR2 (germline): SGHAT, FQNNGV. The CDR3 here is CASSPSTATYEQYV. The CDR3 DNA reads as TGTGCCAGCAGCCCGTCGACAGCGACTTACGAGCAGTACGTC.

This CDR3 reads CASLRPAGELFF. The CDR3, as DNA: TGTGCCAGCCTCAGGCCGGCCGGGGAGCTGTTTTTT. The rearrangement links TRBV2 to TRBJ2-2; D is unclear. The V and J ends lost 8 bases and 6 bases respectively, with 10 bases between them. Germline-derived CDR1 and CDR2 are SNHLY and FYNNEI. The CDR3 consists of 12 residues.